Each of the 30 T cell receptor beta chains below was sequenced from the same sample in a study of beta chain features in type 1 diabetes. Whole-study findings and limits: Shorter TCRB CDR3s, moderately but significantly so, were found in Type 1 diabetes patients in all four CD4+ subsets.

Their antigens remain unidentified. All of the isolated RNA was reverse transcribed, so expressed TCRB transcripts were sequenced. Method: immunoSEQ multiplex PCR; TCRdb's copy keeps in-frame clones and lacks some. The sample lists under 850,000 clones, 13% occurring once. Material for sequencing was naive CD4+ T cells from blood. The origin of the receptors is a man between 18 and 35 years old with type 1 diabetes.

The chain uses TRBV7-9 and TRBJ2-1; 14 bases agree with TRBD2. V trimming: 4 bases; J trimming: 3 bases; junction bases outside the gene matches: 11. CDR3 size: 19 residues. Germline CDR1 is SEHNR and CDR2 is FQNEAQ (reference sequence). CDR3 sequence: CASSSAPGLAGGRYNEQFF. CDR3 coding DNA: TGTGCCAGCAGCTCCGCCCCTGGACTAGCGGGGGGCCGCTACAATGAGCAGTTCTTC.

V usage is TRBV9 and J usage is TRBJ1-2, with 7 bases that match TRBD1. Per the germline V gene, CDR1 is SGDLS and CDR2 is YYNGEE. The CDR3 is 13 amino acids. V gave up 3 bases and J gave up 8 bases; unmatched junction bases: 7. The CDR3 DNA sequence: TGTGCCAGCAGCGCGAGACAGGGAGAAGGCTACACCTTC. Its protein product is CASSARQGEGYTF.

The rearrangement joins TRBV2 to TRBJ2-3, with D perhaps matching TRBD2 (5 bases). The CDR3 runs 16 residues. Germline V gives CDR1 SNHLY, CDR2 FYNNEI. Trimming took 8 bases from V and 2 from J, leaving 20 bases between them. The CDR3 coding sequence is TGTGCCAGCGAGGGTACGGGGTTTGAGGTCACAGATACGCAGTATTTT. Its protein product is CASEGTGFEVTDTQYF. The entire variable domain, with the rest obtained from reference TRBV2 and TRBJ2-3, is as follows: EPEVTQTPSHQVTQMGQEVILRCVPISNHLYFYWYRQILGQKVEFLVSFYNNEISEKSEIFDDQFSVERPDGSNFTLKIRSTKLEDSAMYFCASEGTGFEVTDTQYFGPGTRLTVL.

This clone turned up a few times. The chain uses TRBV7-9 and TRBJ2-1; D not resolved. The germline V gene has CDR1 SEHNR and CDR2 FQNEAQ (reference sequence). Trimming pared 6 bases from V and 8 bases from J, leaving 14 bases between. The CDR3 spans 13 residues. The CDR3 coding sequence is TGTGCCAGCAGGCCAGGTGGCGTGGATGAGCAGTTCTTC. Protein sequence: CASRPGGVDEQFF.

The sample holds a few counts of this clone. The rearrangement uses TRBV11-1 and TRBJ2-1; D remains ambiguous. This CDR3 comprises 14 residues. Germline-derived CDR1 and CDR2 are SGHAT and FQDESV (reference sequence). V shed 2 bases and J shed 8 bases, with 13 bases lying between them. DNA for the CDR3: TGTGCCAGCAGCTTAAGCCCCGGCAGCCATGAGCAGTTCTTC. Protein sequence: CASSLSPGSHEQFF.

J is TRBJ2-7 and V is TRBV27; maybe TRBD1 (6 bases). Trimming took 4 bases from V and 4 from J, leaving 11 bases between them. This CDR3 spans 13 amino acids. Per the germline V gene, CDR1 is MNHEY and CDR2 is SMNVEV (reference sequence). CDR3 in amino acids: CASSYRDGYEQYF. As DNA, the CDR3 is TGTGCCAGCAGTTACAGGGACGGGTACGAGCAGTACTTC.

The genes are TRBV29-1 and TRBJ2-7; no clear D gene. Germline V gene sequence: CDR1 SQVTM, CDR2 ANQGSEA. CDR3 length: 9 residues. Trimming took off 5 bases at V and 11 bases at J, with 10 bases between the two ends. CDR3 sequence reads: CSVFPREYF. Here the CDR3 DNA reads TGCAGCGTTTTCCCTAGGGAGTACTTC.

The chain joins TRBV5-4 to TRBJ2-3, with 13 bases matching TRBD2. Unmatched junction bases numbered 6, after V lost 5 bases and J lost 6 bases. Germline CDR1 and CDR2: SGHNT and YYREEE (reference sequence). This CDR3 spans 15 amino acids. CDR3 sequence reads: CASRTLAGGPDTQYF. The CDR3 DNA sequence: TGTGCCAGCAGAACACTAGCGGGGGGGCCGGATACGCAGTATTTT.

This clone occurred a few times. The chain carries TRBV7-2 and TRBJ1-4; no reliable D call. V dropped 0 bases and J dropped 8 bases, with 16 bases sitting between them. The CDR3 runs to 16 residues. Per germline, CDR1 SGHTA and CDR2 FQGNSA. The DNA for the CDR3 is TGTGCCAGCAGCTTAGCCGAGACTCTCCAAACCGAAAAACTGTTTTTT. The encoded protein is CASSLAETLQTEKLFF.

This sequence joins TRBV2 and TRBJ1-2; 7 nucleotides align to TRBD1. Germline trimming cut 9 bases from V and 4 bases from J; bases unmatched to any gene: 14. Germline lookup yields CDR1 SNHLY and CDR2 FYNNEI. The CDR3 consists of 15 residues. CDR3 bases: TGTGCCAGTACGCCGAGAGGGACAGCGGTCTATGGCTACACCTTC. It specifies CASTPRGTAVYGYTF.

This clone showed up just a few times. The chain carries TRBV4-2 and TRBJ2-7; 15 bases agree with TRBD2. CDR1 and CDR2 (germline): LGHNA, YNFKEQ. Trimming took 3 bases from V and 6 from J; bases not matched to a gene: 12. The CDR3 has 18 amino acids. In DNA, the CDR3 is TGTGCCAGCAGCCATGCGGGACTAGCGGGGGGCAGGGGCTCCGAGCAGTACTTC. The encoded protein is CASSHAGLAGGRGSEQYF.

The rearrangement joins TRBV5-4 to TRBJ2-1; D gene ambiguous. V gave up 9 bases and J gave up 8 bases, with 12 bases separating them. Germline V gene lookup returns CDR1 SGHNT and CDR2 YYREEE (reference sequence). The CDR3 extends over 11 amino acids. This CDR3 reads CATQEADEQFF. The CDR3 region has the DNA TGTGCCACTCAAGAGGCTGATGAGCAGTTCTTC.

The chain has TRBV7-8 and TRBJ1-1; D remains ambiguous. This CDR3 region has 15 residues. V was pared by 5 bases and J by 0 bases, with 13 bases between. Germline V gene data show CDR1 as SGHVS and CDR2 as FQNEAQ. In DNA, the CDR3 is TGTGCCAGCAGCCTTATGGTTGGCATGAACACTGAAGCTTTCTTT. This sequence encodes CASSLMVGMNTEAFF. The variable domain in full, with the rest retrieved from reference TRBV7-8 and TRBJ1-1, is GAGVSQSPRYKVAKRGQDVALRCDPISGHVSLFWYQQALGQGPEFLTYFQNEAQLDKSGLPSDRFFAERPEGSVSTLKIQRTQQEDSAVYLCASSLMVGMNTEAFFGQGTRLTVV.

The chain is built from TRBV11-2 and TRBJ1-1; no definite D call. Trimming stripped 3 bases from V and 9 bases from J, with 8 bases between. The germline CDR1 and CDR2 sequences are SGHAT and FQNNGV. CDR3 length: 11 residues. Written as DNA, the CDR3 is TGTGCCAGCAGCTTCGAAGTTAAAGCTTTCTTT. This codes for CASSFEVKAFF.

The rearrangement links TRBV13 to TRBJ1-1; 7 nucleotides match TRBD1. The CDR3 sequence is 15 residues long. Germline V gene lookup returns CDR1 PRHDT and CDR2 FYEKMQ (reference sequence). The V segment lost 2 bases and the J segment 6 bases; nucleotides outside the gene matches: 9. The CDR3 sequence: CASSLSPGQSSEAFF. As DNA, the CDR3 is TGTGCCAGCAGCTTATCTCCGGGACAGAGCTCTGAAGCTTTCTTT.

This rearrangement joins TRBV18 to TRBJ2-3; TRBD2 is a possible D gene (6 bases). Deletions cut 3 bases from V and 5 bases from J, with 15 bases between. The CDR3 consists of 15 residues. The V gene's germline CDR1 is KGHSH and CDR2 LQKENI. CDR3 in DNA: TGTGCCAGCTCACCGGGCGCGGGGAGTGAAGATACGCAGTATTTT. Its translation: CASSPGAGSEDTQYF.

This clone was counted only a few times. The chain uses TRBV13 and TRBJ2-7, with TRBD2 as a possible D gene (6 bases). The CDR3 totals 14 residues. The V end was cut by 11 bases, the J end by 5 bases, with 22 bases between. Germline V CDR1 and CDR2: PRHDT, FYEKMQ (reference sequence). CDR3: CALKRVGTPNEQYF. CDR3 DNA sequence: TGTGCCCTCAAAAGAGTGGGGACTCCTAACGAGCAGTACTTC.

V usage is TRBV7-2 and J usage is TRBJ1-1; 10 bases fit TRBD1. This CDR3 has 15 amino acids. Germline CDR1 reads SGHTA; CDR2 reads FQGNSA. V trimming: 4 bases; J trimming: 4 bases; junction bases outside the gene matches: 6. The CDR3 DNA reads TGTGCCAGCAGCTACGGACAGGGGGGTATCACTGAAGCTTTCTTT. As protein: CASSYGQGGITEAFF.

This clone was seen only a few times. The chain recombines TRBV10-3 with TRBJ1-1; D ambiguous. Trimming cost V 6 bases and J 6 bases, with 11 bases left between them. Germline assignment: CDR1 ENHRY and CDR2 SYGVKD. The CDR3 is made up of 12 amino acids. CDR3 loop: CAISSSQAEAFF. The CDR3 DNA reads as TGTGCCATCAGCTCCAGCCAGGCTGAAGCTTTCTTT.

Details on this clone: The sample contains more than one DNA sequence encoding this CDR3. The V call is TRBV30, the J call TRBJ1-5; D not certain. CDR3 length: 14 residues. V was cut by 1 base and J by 1 base, with 8 bases left in between. Germline assignment: CDR1 GTSNPN and CDR2 SVGIG (reference sequence). The CDR3 is CAWSAGISNQPQHF. The CDR3 nucleotides read TGTGCCTGGAGTGCGGGGATCAGCAATCAGCCCCAGCATTTT.

V usage is TRBV7-2 and J usage is TRBJ1-2; D is ambiguous. From germline, CDR1 is SGHTA and CDR2 FQGNSA. The V end lost 0 bases, the J end lost 3 bases, and 11 bases lay between the germline ends. The CDR3 loop spans 15 amino acids. The CDR3 is CASSLAIPRDYGYTF. As DNA, the CDR3 is TGTGCCAGCAGCTTAGCAATCCCCCGGGACTATGGCTACACCTTC.

In its sample, this clone was seen a few times. The chain links TRBV5-4 to TRBJ1-2; D is ambiguous. V was shortened by 3 bases and J by 7 bases, with 13 bases between the two germline ends. Germline CDR1 reads SGHNT; CDR2 reads YYREEE (reference sequence). The CDR3 contains 13 residues. Written as DNA, the CDR3 is TGTGCCAGCAGCTCAAACCGCGAACGTGGCTACACCTTC. The encoded protein is CASSSNRERGYTF. The entire variable domain, with the rest obtained from reference TRBV5-4 and TRBJ1-2, is as follows: ETGVTQSPTHLIKTRGQQVTLRCSSQSGHNTVSWYQQALGQGPQFIFQYYREEENGRGNFPPRFSGLQFPNYSSELNVNALELDDSALYLCASSSNRERGYTFGSGTRLTVV.

This clone has a handful of counts. This CDR3 reads CASNGGGPIQETQYF. In DNA form, the CDR3 reads TGTGCCAGCAATGGCGGGGGCCCAATCCAAGAGACCCAGTACTTC. The rearrangement links TRBV6-5 to TRBJ2-5, with TRBD2 as a possible D gene (7 bases). Trimming left V 7 bases short and J 1 base short, with 16 bases between. The CDR3 is made up of 15 amino acids. Looked up from germline, CDR1 is MNHEY and CDR2 is SVGAGI.

Regarding this clone: The sample has other DNA sequences that encode this CDR3 too. The chain has TRBV7-3 and TRBJ2-3, with 8 bases identical to TRBD2. CDR3 length: 15 residues. Germline lookup yields CDR1 SGHTA and CDR2 FQGTGA. V was pared by 1 base and J by 1 base, with 1 base of the junction left unmatched. The CDR3 reads CASSLSGGRTDTQYF. As DNA, the CDR3 is TGTGCCAGCAGCTTAAGCGGGGGGCGCACAGATACGCAGTATTTT.

The V gene is TRBV18, the J gene TRBJ1-1, with D unresolved. Trimming cost V 4 bases and J 1 base, with 13 bases left between them. CDR3 length equals 15 residues. CDR1 and CDR2 (germline): KGHSH, LQKENI. The CDR3 coding sequence is TGTGCCAGCTCACGGGCAGAGGTCGGGAACACTGAAGCTTTCTTT. Translated, it gives CASSRAEVGNTEAFF.

This clone came up a few times. The V call is TRBV9, the J call TRBJ2-3; no clear D gene. With 5 bases removed from V and 2 bases from J, the gap between germline ends came to 9 bases. CDR1 SGDLS and CDR2 YYNGEE come from the germline V gene. The CDR3 sequence is 13 residues long. The chain's CDR3 is CASSKPPTDTQYF. CDR3 coding DNA: TGTGCCAGCAGTAAACCTCCCACAGATACGCAGTATTTT.

This clone was seen more than once but under ten times. V usage is TRBV25-1 and J usage is TRBJ2-7, with D unresolved. The CDR3 runs 12 residues. V gave up 5 bases and J gave up 9 bases, with 14 bases separating them. Germline V gene lookup returns CDR1 MGHDK and CDR2 SYGVNS. The CDR3 reads CASSRTPDGQYF. The CDR3 DNA follows: TGTGCCAGCAGTCGTACTCCCGACGGGCAGTACTTC.

The chain couples TRBV27 to TRBJ2-1; maybe TRBD1 (7 bases). The CDR3 is 17 amino acids. V lost 1 base and J 7 bases, leaving 20 bases between the germline ends. Germline values: CDR1 MNHEY, CDR2 SMNVEV (reference sequence). The CDR3 here is CASSLWGVSTGRNEQFF. Here the CDR3 DNA reads TGTGCCAGCAGTTTATGGGGAGTGTCGACAGGGAGGAATGAGCAGTTCTTC.

The gene calls are TRBV10-3 and TRBJ2-7; 7 nucleotides agree with TRBD1. With 10 bases clipped from V and 2 bases from J, the junction kept 5 bases outside the gene matches. Germline CDR1 and CDR2: ENHRY and SYGVKD. This CDR3 is built from 12 residues. This CDR3 reads CATRGSPYEQYF. DNA of the CDR3: TGTGCCACCAGGGGGTCCCCCTACGAGCAGTACTTC.

This clone came up a few times. The V gene is TRBV6-5, the J gene TRBJ2-7; D may be TRBD1 (5 bases). The CDR3 extends over 13 amino acids. V gave up 6 bases and J gave up 2 bases, with 11 bases separating them. From germline, CDR1 is MNHEY and CDR2 SVGAGI. CDR3 residues: CASSRRAPYEQYF. The CDR3 coding sequence is TGTGCCAGCAGCCGCAGGGCACCCTACGAGCAGTACTTC.